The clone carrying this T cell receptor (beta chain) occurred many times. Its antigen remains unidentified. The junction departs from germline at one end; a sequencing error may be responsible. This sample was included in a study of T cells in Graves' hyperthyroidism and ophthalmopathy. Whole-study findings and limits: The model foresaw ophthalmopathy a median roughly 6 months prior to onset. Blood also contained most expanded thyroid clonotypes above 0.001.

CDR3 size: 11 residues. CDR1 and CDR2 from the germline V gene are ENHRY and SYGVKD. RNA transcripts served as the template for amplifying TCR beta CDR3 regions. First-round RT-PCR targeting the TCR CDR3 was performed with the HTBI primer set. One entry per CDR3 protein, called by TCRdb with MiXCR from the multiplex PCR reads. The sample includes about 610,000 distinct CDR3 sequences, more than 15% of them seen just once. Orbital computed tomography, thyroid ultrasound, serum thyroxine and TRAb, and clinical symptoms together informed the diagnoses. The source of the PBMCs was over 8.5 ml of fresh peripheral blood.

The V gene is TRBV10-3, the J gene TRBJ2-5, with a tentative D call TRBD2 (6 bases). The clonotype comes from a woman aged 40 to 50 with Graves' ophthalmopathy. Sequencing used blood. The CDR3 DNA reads TGCGCGGCGGGATACCAAGAGACCCAGTACTTC. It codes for CAAGYQETQYF.